Listed below are T cell receptor beta chains from one sample, sequenced in a study of low-dose radiotherapy and immunotherapy resistance in tumors. TCRdb reprocessed the reads via MiXCR and lists one record per CDR3 protein. The sample has 80,000 to 90,000 distinct CDR3 sequences; roughly a sixth are singletons. The sample here was PBMCs, taken before treatment. These receptors all stem from a male donor with prostate cancer. The CDR3 runs from the conserved cysteine through the conserved F or W. D genes are given only for firm matches. Rows may omit the clone size; those that give it use once, few, many or a size class.

DNA,CDR3,J,length,D,V,size
TGTGCCAGCAGCTTATTCCCCGAGGGCAAAAACATTCAGTACTTC,CASSLFPEGKNIQYF,TRBJ2-4,15,NA,TRBV11-2,many
TGTGCCAGCAGTTTATCTAGCGGGGGGGCCGGGGAGCAGTTCTTC,CASSLSSGGAGEQFF,TRBJ2-1,15,TRBD2,TRBV27,many
TGTGCCAGCAGCCAAGGGACAGGGGGTTACACCGGGGAGCTGTTTTTT,CASSQGTGGYTGELFF,TRBJ2-2,16,TRBD1,TRBV5-5,NA
TGTGCCAGCAGCTTAGGGGGGGGGGGAAGAGAGCAGTTCTTC,CASSLGGGGREQFF,TRBJ2-1,14,TRBD2,TRBV7-2,many
TGTGCCATCAGTTTCTCGACAGAGGGTATAGCGACCTATGGCTACACCTTC,CAISFSTEGIATYGYTF,TRBJ1-2,17,NA,TRBV10-3,many
TGTGCCAGCAGTTTGGGGTCATTGGGTCTCGGGGAGACCCAGTACTTC,CASSLGSLGLGETQYF,TRBJ2-5,16,NA,TRBV12-3/TRBV12-4,NA
TGCAGTGGACAGCCTAACTCTGGAAACACCATATATTTT,CSGQPNSGNTIYF,TRBJ1-3,13,NA,TRBV20-1,NA
TGCGCCAGCAGCTTCGGTGGACCCACAGATACGCAGTATTTT,CASSFGGPTDTQYF,TRBJ2-3,14,NA,TRBV5-1,many
TGTGCCAGCAGCGCGCGACAGGGGCTAGGCTGGGCTATGGATCAGCCCCAGCATTTT,CASSARQGLGWAMDQPQHF,TRBJ1-5,19,TRBD1,TRBV11-2,many
TGTGCCAGCAGCTTGGGGGGGAATGAAAAACTGTTTTTT,CASSLGGNEKLFF,TRBJ1-4,13,NA,TRBV7-2,few
TGTGCCAGCAGCTTAGAGGGGCAGGGGGGCACTGAAGCTTTCTTT,CASSLEGQGGTEAFF,TRBJ1-1,15,TRBD1,TRBV7-9,many
TGTGCCAGCAGTGAAAAGGGAAACACCATATATTTT,CASSEKGNTIYF,TRBJ1-3,12,NA,TRBV6-2/TRBV6-3,once
TGCAGCGGACTCCTAGGGGGACAGGGTTCTTCTGGGGCCAACGTCCTGACTTTC,CSGLLGGQGSSGANVLTF,TRBJ2-6,18,TRBD1,TRBV29-1,many
TGTGCCAGTACGGGGGCTCGGGGGAATCAGCCCCAGCATTTT,CASTGARGNQPQHF,TRBJ1-5,14,NA,TRBV19,many
TGTGCCAGCACCAAACGGGGAATCTACAATGAGCAGTTCTTC,CASTKRGIYNEQFF,TRBJ2-1,14,NA,TRBV6-2/TRBV6-3,few
TGTGCCATCCCGGGTGGCCAGTCGAACACCGGGGAGCTGTTTTTT,CAIPGGQSNTGELFF,TRBJ2-2,15,NA,TRBV10-3,many
TGTGCCTGGAGTGTGAGGGCGGGGGGAAATGAGCAGTTCTTC,CAWSVRAGGNEQFF,TRBJ2-1,14,TRBD2,TRBV30,NA
TGTGCCAGCAGCCATGGGGGTACTATAAGCACAGATACGCAGTATTTT,CASSHGGTISTDTQYF,TRBJ2-3,16,NA,TRBV4-2,NA
TGTGCCAGCAGATGGGGGGGTGAGCAGTTCTTC,CASRWGGEQFF,TRBJ2-1,11,TRBD2,TRBV3-1,many
TGTGCCAGTAGTTTCGACTCTCCCGGGGTTGGGGCAGATACGCAGTATTTT,CASSFDSPGVGADTQYF,TRBJ2-3,17,NA,TRBV19,NA
TGTGCCAGCTCGTGGGACAGGGGTATGGATGGCTACACCTTC,CASSWDRGMDGYTF,TRBJ1-2,14,TRBD1,TRBV18,many
TGTGCCAGCAGCTTAGCGGCGGGTGCGGGGGGCCGGACCGGGGAGCTGTTTTTT,CASSLAAGAGGRTGELFF,TRBJ2-2,18,TRBD2,TRBV11-2,many
TGTGCCAGCAGCGGAACAGGAATCCAAGAGACCCAGTACTTC,CASSGTGIQETQYF,TRBJ2-5,14,NA,TRBV5-6,many
TGTGCCTGGGCCGAGGGAACCCAAGAGACCCAGTACTTC,CAWAEGTQETQYF,TRBJ2-5,13,NA,TRBV30,many
TGTGCCAGTAGTACTTTGTCAGGGTGGGATCAGCCCCAGCATTTT,CASSTLSGWDQPQHF,TRBJ1-5,15,NA,TRBV19,many
TGTGCCTGGCATACCCGGGGGGGAGAGACCCAGTACTTC,CAWHTRGGETQYF,TRBJ2-5,13,TRBD2,TRBV30,NA
TGCGCCAGCAGCCTTACCGGATACTTAGTGAGGTGGGAGACCCAGTACTTC,CASSLTGYLVRWETQYF,TRBJ2-5,17,NA,TRBV4-1,few
TGTGCCATCAGTGAGTCGAGAGGGGCAGGGAGCCAGCCCCAGCATTTT,CAISESRGAGSQPQHF,TRBJ1-5,16,NA,TRBV10-3,few
TGTGCCTCCGGGACAGGGGGCCGGGACACTGAAGCTTTCTTT,CASGTGGRDTEAFF,TRBJ1-1,14,TRBD1,TRBV7-8,many
TGTGCCAGCAGTTTAACTGCCGGACAGGGCTTAGGTGAGCAGTTCTTC,CASSLTAGQGLGEQFF,TRBJ2-1,16,TRBD1,TRBV28,medium-sized
TGTGCTAGTGCCGTCACGGCAACAGCCGGTGGAAACACCATATATTTT,CASAVTATAGGNTIYF,TRBJ1-3,16,NA,TRBV12-5,many
TGCAGTGCGAGGACCGAGACTAAAAACATTCAGTACTTC,CSARTETKNIQYF,TRBJ2-4,13,NA,TRBV20-1,many
TGTGCCAGCAGTTACGGGCCGTACGAGCAGTACTTC,CASSYGPYEQYF,TRBJ2-7,12,NA,TRBV6-5,many
TGTGCCAGCAGTGAACTGGAGTATGGGGGGGAGCTGTTTTTT,CASSELEYGGELFF,TRBJ2-2,14,NA,TRBV6-1,NA
TGTGCCAGCAGCTATGACAGGGGTGGAGAGCAGTACTTC,CASSYDRGGEQYF,TRBJ2-7,13,TRBD1,TRBV7-3,NA
TGCAGTGCTAGAGATCGGTTTGGCGGGGGAGGCACAGATACGCAGTATTTT,CSARDRFGGGGTDTQYF,TRBJ2-3,17,TRBD2,TRBV20-1,many
TGCAGCGTTGGAAACAGGGAATCTGGCTACACCTTC,CSVGNRESGYTF,TRBJ1-2,12,NA,TRBV29-1,many
TGTGCCAGCAGTGGGTTCACAGATACGCAGTATTTT,CASSGFTDTQYF,TRBJ2-3,12,NA,TRBV6-5,many
TGTGCCAGCAGCCCTCCCCTCGCGGGGGTAAGGGATACGCAGTATTTT,CASSPPLAGVRDTQYF,TRBJ2-3,16,TRBD2,TRBV3-1,few
TGTGCCAGCAGCAACCCCGCCAGCGGAGAGACCCAGTACTTC,CASSNPASGETQYF,TRBJ2-5,14,NA,TRBV5-6,NA
TGTGCCAGCAACTACCCGGGGCCGAGCTCCTACAATGAGCAGTTCTTC,CASNYPGPSSYNEQFF,TRBJ2-1,16,NA,TRBV7-3,NA
TGCAGTGCTAGGCACCGTGGCCCAGATACGCAGTATTTT,CSARHRGPDTQYF,TRBJ2-3,13,NA,TRBV20-1,many
TGTAGCGTTGGGGGGACAGGGGACTACACCGGGGAGCTGTTTTTT,CSVGGTGDYTGELFF,TRBJ2-2,15,TRBD1,TRBV29-1,many
TGTGCCAGCAGCCCCCAAGGGGGCAGGGCCGGGGAGCTGTTTTTT,CASSPQGGRAGELFF,TRBJ2-2,15,TRBD1,TRBV7-3,NA
TGTGCCAGCAGCTTCCAGGGTTCGAGGGAGCAGTACTTC,CASSFQGSREQYF,TRBJ2-7,13,NA,TRBV5-4,many
TGCGCCAGCAGCTTGTCTAGCGGGGGACCAGATACGCAGTATTTT,CASSLSSGGPDTQYF,TRBJ2-3,15,TRBD2,TRBV5-1,many
TGTGCCATCAGTGAGTCACGGATGAGCTCCTACGAGCAGTACTTC,CAISESRMSSYEQYF,TRBJ2-7,15,NA,TRBV10-3,many
TGTGCCAGCAGCGTGGGCCAAAGGGGGCGAGACTCCTACGAGCAGTACTTC,CASSVGQRGRDSYEQYF,TRBJ2-7,17,TRBD1,TRBV5-6,NA
TGCAGCGTGGGAAGGGATACGCAGTATTTT,CSVGRDTQYF,TRBJ2-3,10,NA,TRBV29-1,many
TGTGCCAGCAGCGGTAATAGCGGGCTGGGGGATACGCAGTATTTT,CASSGNSGLGDTQYF,TRBJ2-3,15,TRBD2,TRBV9,many
TGCAGTGCTGCCCAGGGCGGGGAGACCCAGTACTTC,CSAAQGGETQYF,TRBJ2-5,12,NA,TRBV20-1,NA
TGTGCCAGCAGCCCCGCGGGGGGGCCTAGCACAGATACGCAGTATTTT,CASSPAGGPSTDTQYF,TRBJ2-3,16,TRBD2,TRBV9,many
TGTGCCAGCAGCCCCCGGGGGAGGGAGCTGTTTTTT,CASSPRGRELFF,TRBJ2-2,12,NA,TRBV13,many
TGTGCCAGCAGTTCCTCGGTCAGAGAAGGGCACGAGCAGTACTTC,CASSSSVREGHEQYF,TRBJ2-7,15,NA,TRBV27,many
TGTGCCAGCAGCTCCGTGGGCTATGGCTACACCTTC,CASSSVGYGYTF,TRBJ1-2,12,NA,TRBV7-2,many
TGCAGCGTTGAGGGGGAGACAGAGAGCTCGAACTATGGCTACACCTTC,CSVEGETESSNYGYTF,TRBJ1-2,16,NA,TRBV29-1,many
TGTGCCAGCAGTTACGGACCGCCCAGCCCCAATCAGCCCCAGCATTTT,CASSYGPPSPNQPQHF,TRBJ1-5,16,NA,TRBV27,many
TGTGCCAGCAGCTACCCGATGACGGGGGGCACAGATACGCAGTATTTT,CASSYPMTGGTDTQYF,TRBJ2-3,16,NA,TRBV11-2,NA
TGCAGTGCTAGAGTCCCGGGACAGGGTTACGAGCAGTACTTC,CSARVPGQGYEQYF,TRBJ2-7,14,TRBD1,TRBV20-1,many
TGTGCCAGCAGTAAACGACAGGGACGGGGGACGAACACTGAAGCTTTCTTT,CASSKRQGRGTNTEAFF,TRBJ1-1,17,TRBD1,TRBV12-3/TRBV12-4,many